A single sample gave rise to the 10 T cell receptor beta chains below, sequenced in a study of T cell responses to AZD1222 COVID-19 vaccine. The method was immunoSEQ multiplex PCR; TCRdb's version includes in-frame clones alone and lacks a portion of them. The data contain 55,000 to 65,000 clones, nearly 80% of them singletons. The sample in question was peripheral blood, obtained 28 days after the second AZD1222 dose. The receptors shown here come from an adult who received the AZD1222 COVID-19 vaccine.

V gene TRBV7-3 combines with J gene TRBJ2-3; possible D gene TRBD1, 6 bases. The CDR3 is 13 amino acids. The V end was cut by 5 bases, the J end by 6 bases, with 12 bases between. Germline V CDR1 and CDR2: SGHTA, FQGTGA. CDR3 sequence (DNA): TGTGCCAGCAGCAAAACAGGGCCGGATACGCAGTATTTT. It yields the protein CASSKTGPDTQYF.

The chain uses TRBV5-4 and TRBJ2-3; D tentatively reads TRBD1 or TRBD2 (7 bases each). The V end lost 5 bases, the J end lost 4 bases, and 20 bases lay between the germline ends. Germline assignment: CDR1 SGHNT and CDR2 YYREEE (reference sequence). This CDR3 region has 16 residues. The CDR3 coding sequence is TGTGCCAGCAGTTTTAAAGCGGGACAGTTCTCAGATACGCAGTATTTT. Protein product: CASSFKAGQFSDTQYF.

The rearrangement links TRBV7-3 to TRBJ2-4; D is unclear. Looked up from germline, CDR1 is SGHTA and CDR2 is FQGTGA. The CDR3 spans 15 residues. Trimming took off 5 bases at V and 2 bases at J, with 13 bases between the two ends. CDR3 in DNA: TGTGCCAGCAGCGCGGATCAGTCAACCAAAAACATTCAGTACTTC. It encodes CASSADQSTKNIQYF. Full variable domain (outside the CDR3, taken from reference TRBV7-3 and TRBJ2-4): GAGVSQTPSNKVTEKGKYVELRCDPISGHTALYWYRQSLGQGPEFLIYFQGTGAADDSGLPNDRFFAVRPEGSVSTLKIQRTERGDSAVYLCASSADQSTKNIQYFGAGTRLSVL.

V gene TRBV2 combines with J gene TRBJ1-5; TRBD1 is a possible D gene (5 bases). V lost 8 bases to trimming and J lost 5 bases, with 19 bases between them. CDR3 length: 15 amino acids. Germline lookup yields CDR1 SNHLY and CDR2 FYNNEI. In DNA form, the CDR3 reads TGTGCCAGCTCACTCCAGGGTGGTTTGCATCAGCCCCAGCATTTT. Translated, it gives CASSLQGGLHQPQHF.

The gene calls are TRBV28 and TRBJ2-1; D is possibly TRBD1 (6 bases). The CDR3 loop spans 17 amino acids. From germline, CDR1 is MDHEN and CDR2 SYDVKM. V lost 5 bases to trimming and J lost 9 bases, with 26 bases between them. Here the CDR3 reads CASSRRRRGSSYTEQFF. In DNA, the CDR3 is TGTGCCAGCAGTAGACGGCGCAGGGGCTCTTCTTATACTGAGCAGTTCTTC.

V and J are TRBV5-6 and TRBJ1-6; D is uncertain. The CDR3 is 17 residues long. V lost 0 bases, J lost 0 bases, and 10 bases lay in between. CDR1 and CDR2 (germline): SGHDT, YYEEEE. CDR3 nucleotide sequence: TGTGCCAGCAGCTTGGTAGGACCGAGCTCCTATAATTCACCCCTCCACTTT. Protein sequence: CASSLVGPSSYNSPLHF. Full variable domain (outside the CDR3, taken from reference TRBV5-6 and TRBJ1-6): DAGVTQSPTHLIKTRGQQVTLRCSPKSGHDTVSWYQQALGQGPQFIFQYYEEEERQRGNFPDRFSGHQFPNYSSELNVNALLLGDSALYLCASSLVGPSSYNSPLHFGNGTRLTVT.

This clone was detected a few times. CDR3 in DNA: TGCAGCGTTGTATTCGACACTGAAGCTTTCTTT. Amino acids: CSVVFDTEAFF. The chain combines TRBV29-1 with TRBJ1-1, with D unresolved. V dropped 4 bases and J dropped 3 bases, with 6 bases sitting between them. CDR1 SQVTM and CDR2 ANQGSEA come from the germline V gene. The CDR3 has 11 amino acids.

The chain joins TRBV6-5 to TRBJ1-1; the D gene is possibly TRBD1 (6 bases). V lost 6 bases to trimming and J lost 0 bases, with 8 bases between them. Germline-derived CDR1 and CDR2 are MNHEY and SVGAGI. This CDR3 contains 13 residues. The CDR3 bases are TGTGCCAGCAGCTGGACAGTGAACACTGAAGCTTTCTTT. Its protein is CASSWTVNTEAFF.

The gene calls are TRBV6-7 and TRBJ2-7, with 10 bases identical to TRBD1. TRBV6-7 falls under the ORF class, with uncertain function. The CDR3 is 16 amino acids. The trim removed 6 bases at V and 4 bases at J, leaving 12 bases unmatched. The CDR3: CASRLTGTGDFYEQYV. CDR3 DNA: TGTGCCAGCAGGCTAACCGGGACAGGGGATTTTTACGAGCAGTACGTC.

This clone was seen only a few times. The DNA for the CDR3 is TGCGCCAGCAGCCCCGACAGGGGGGAGGGCTACACCTTC. As protein: CASSPDRGEGYTF. The rearrangement links TRBV5-1 to TRBJ1-2, with 9 bases lining up with TRBD1. The CDR3 runs 13 residues. Trimming cost V 4 bases and J 8 bases; bases outside gene matches: 6. In germline, CDR1 is SGHRS, CDR2 YFSETQ. Combining the CDR3 with reference TRBV5-1 and TRBJ1-2 gives the whole variable domain KAGVTQTPRYLIKTRGQQVTLSCSPISGHRSVSWYQQTPGQGLQFLFEYFSETQRNKGNFPGRFSGRQFSNSRSEMNVSTLELGDSALYLCASSPDRGEGYTFGSGTRLTVV.